This T cell receptor beta chain was observed in a study of cytomegalovirus exposure and HLA in healthy donors. The study, taken as a whole, reports: The analysis excluded some indistinguishable V segments, including TRBV6-2 and TRBV6-3. Clonal expansion was found to be greater in HLA-associated TCR beta chains than in equally common others in a later analysis.

This CDR3 region has 15 residues. Losses at the gene ends were 4 bases for V and 1 base for J; bases not matched to a gene: 5. Germline loops: CDR1 MGHRA, CDR2 YSYEKL. PCR was performed using 60 Vbeta and 13 Jbeta primers. Some clones are missing from TCRdb's copy, which holds only in-frame ones; the method was immunoSEQ multiplex PCR. The sample holds fewer than 180,000 clones, roughly 77% seen once. Worth noting for this clone: Its matching antigen is unknown.

The chain carries TRBV4-1 and TRBJ2-7; 9 nucleotides align to TRBD1. This clonotype was obtained from a human donor in good health. The source material was PBMCs. CDR3 amino acids: CASSPRDRASYEQYF. CDR3 bases: TGCGCCAGCAGCCCGCGGGACAGGGCATCCTACGAGCAGTACTTC.